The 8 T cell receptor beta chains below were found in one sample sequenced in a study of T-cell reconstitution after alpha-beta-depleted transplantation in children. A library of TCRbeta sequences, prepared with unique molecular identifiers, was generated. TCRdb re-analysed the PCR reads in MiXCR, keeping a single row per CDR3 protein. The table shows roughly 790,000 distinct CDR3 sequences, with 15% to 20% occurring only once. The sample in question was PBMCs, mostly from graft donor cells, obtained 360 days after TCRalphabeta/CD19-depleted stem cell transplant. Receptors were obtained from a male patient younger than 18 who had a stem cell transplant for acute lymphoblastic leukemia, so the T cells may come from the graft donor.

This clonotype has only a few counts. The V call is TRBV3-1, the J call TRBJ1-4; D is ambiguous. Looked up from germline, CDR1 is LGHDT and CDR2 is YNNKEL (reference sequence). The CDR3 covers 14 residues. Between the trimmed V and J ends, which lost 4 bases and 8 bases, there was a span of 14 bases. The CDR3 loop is CASSPRYQTEKLFF. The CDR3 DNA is TGTGCCAGCAGCCCAAGATATCAAACAGAAAAACTGTTTTTT.

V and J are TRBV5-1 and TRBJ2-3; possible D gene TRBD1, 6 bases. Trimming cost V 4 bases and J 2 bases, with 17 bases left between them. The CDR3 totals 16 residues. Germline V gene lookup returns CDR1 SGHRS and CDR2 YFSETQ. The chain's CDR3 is CASSTEQGVYTDTQYF. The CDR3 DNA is TGCGCCAGCAGCACCGAACAGGGTGTCTACACAGATACGCAGTATTTT.

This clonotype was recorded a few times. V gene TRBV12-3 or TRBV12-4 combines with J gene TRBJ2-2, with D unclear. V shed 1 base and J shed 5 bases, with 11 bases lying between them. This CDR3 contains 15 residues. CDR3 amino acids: CASSLGRRKTGELFF. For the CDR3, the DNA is TGTGCCAGCAGTTTAGGCAGAAGGAAGACCGGGGAGCTGTTTTTT.

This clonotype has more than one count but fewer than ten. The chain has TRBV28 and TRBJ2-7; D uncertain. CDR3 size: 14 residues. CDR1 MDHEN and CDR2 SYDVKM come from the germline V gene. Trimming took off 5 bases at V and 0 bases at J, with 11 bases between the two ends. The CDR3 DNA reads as TGTGCCAGCAGTGCGGCCAGGAGCTCCTACGAGCAGTACTTC. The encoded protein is CASSAARSSYEQYF.

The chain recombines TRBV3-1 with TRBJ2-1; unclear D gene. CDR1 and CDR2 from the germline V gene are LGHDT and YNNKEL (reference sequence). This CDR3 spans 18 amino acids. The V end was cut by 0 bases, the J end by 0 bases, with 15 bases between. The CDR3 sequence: CASSQDVLSGASYNEQFF. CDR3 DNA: TGTGCCAGCAGCCAAGACGTCCTATCCGGTGCCTCCTACAATGAGCAGTTCTTC.

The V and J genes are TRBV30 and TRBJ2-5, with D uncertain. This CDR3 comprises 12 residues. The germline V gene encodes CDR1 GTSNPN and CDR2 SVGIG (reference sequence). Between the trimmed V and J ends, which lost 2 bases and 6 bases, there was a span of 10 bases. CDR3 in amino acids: CAWSQRRKTQYF. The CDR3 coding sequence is TGTGCCTGGAGTCAGCGCCGGAAGACCCAGTACTTC.

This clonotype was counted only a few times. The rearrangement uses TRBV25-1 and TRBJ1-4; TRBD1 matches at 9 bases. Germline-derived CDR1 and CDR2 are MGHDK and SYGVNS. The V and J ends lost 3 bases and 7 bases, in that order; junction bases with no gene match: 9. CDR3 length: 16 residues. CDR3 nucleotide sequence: TGTGCCAGCAGTGACCTCTCCGGGACAGGGCTTGAAAAACTGTTTTTT. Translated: CASSDLSGTGLEKLFF.

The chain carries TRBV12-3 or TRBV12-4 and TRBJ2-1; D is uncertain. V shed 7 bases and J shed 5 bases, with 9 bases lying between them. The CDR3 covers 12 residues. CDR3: CASNIDDNEQFF. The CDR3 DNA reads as TGTGCCAGCAATATCGATGACAATGAGCAGTTCTTC.